This T cell receptor (beta chain) was sequenced for a study of cytomegalovirus exposure and HLA in healthy donors. Regarding the study as a whole: Later genetic work tied a missense DCLRE1C variant to beta-chain V and J trimming.

The study ran its PCR with 60 Vbeta and 13 Jbeta primers. This table comes from immunoSEQ multiplex PCR, and its TCRdb copy is limited to in-frame clones, with some not included. The sample lists tens of thousands of clones, just under 80% seen once, with about 3.8% in the top ten. From germline, CDR1 is LNHDA and CDR2 SQIVND (reference sequence). The CDR3 sequence is 16 residues long. V was trimmed by 4 bases and J by 1 base, leaving 14 bases between them. As regards this clone: Its target is unknown.

The clonotype was recovered from a woman aged 40 to 55 in good health and CMV-seronegative. Sequenced: PBMCs. V is TRBV19 and J is TRBJ1-5; D perhaps matches TRBD1 (5 bases). CDR3 region: CASSKGKGKSNQPQHF. The CDR3 nucleotides are TGTGCCAGTAGTAAGGGGAAAGGGAAAAGCAATCAGCCCCAGCATTTT.